This TCR beta chain was captured in a study of PD-L1 blockade in urothelial cancer. Study overall: Each participant's history included 0 to 3 prior chemotherapy regimens. Analyses used blood from 3 weeks (second dose) and 6 weeks after treatment start.

Trimming left V 4 bases short and J 4 bases short, with 17 bases between. The CDR3 extends over 16 amino acids. The V gene's germline CDR1 is MNHEY and CDR2 SVGAGI. Documented time point: pretreatment peripheral blood. Patients' cancers were locally advanced or metastatic urothelial carcinomas. Clones were read by immunoSEQ multiplex PCR, and TCRdb kept only the in-frame ones, dropping some. Of 30,000 to 40,000 clones in the sample, roughly 84% were seen once. Sequenced here: PBMCs, sampled around atezolizumab (anti-PD-L1) treatment. The chain has TRBV6-5 and TRBJ1-5; D possibly corresponds to TRBD1 (6 bases). The TCR was taken from a man in his 60s with urothelial cancer. CDR3 sequence (DNA): TGTGCCAGCAGTTCCGCGGGGGAAGGGGGAAATCAGCCCCAGCATTTT. Encoded protein: CASSSAGEGGNQPQHF.